This T cell receptor beta chain was identified during a study of monozygotic twins with cystic fibrosis. General study points: J usage was most co-twin-similar in 8 of 16 pairs, V in 13.

The repertoire was sequenced with immunoSEQ multiplex PCR; TCRdb's copy has only in-frame clones and lacks some. The table records 34,000 or so clones, 80% to 95% of them present only once. Trimming took 4 bases from V and 3 from J; bases not matched to a gene: 9. This CDR3 comprises 16 residues. CDR1 MNHNS and CDR2 SASEGT come from the germline V gene. Only one count was recorded for this clone. What it recognizes is unknown. The clonotype comes from a girl aged 2 to 10 with cystic fibrosis. The genes are TRBV6-1 and TRBJ2-3; 8 bases agree with TRBD1. Sequenced sample: blood. The CDR3 DNA follows: TGTGCCAGCAGTGTTACAGGGGGTAGGGGGACAGATACGCAGTATTTT. The encoded protein is CASSVTGGRGTDTQYF.